The table lists the clone carrying this T cell receptor (beta chain) with a few counts. As yet, its antigen is unknown. This CDR3 contains 15 residues. Germline V gives CDR1 MGHRA, CDR2 YSYEKL. V was cut by 0 bases and J by 1 base, with 6 bases left in between. The data belong to a study of T cells after yellow fever vaccination. Findings of the study overall: Once the booster was given, most primary-vaccination clones reappeared, at roughly 96% for CD4 and roughly 90% for CD8. Contaminating bulk clonotypes could be abundant in FACS-sorted repertoires. CD4 and CD8 compartments shared a small share of clonotypes.

By 5'RACE template switching, TCR cDNA was produced, with a universal primer site and UMIs added in the process. Each CDR3 protein gets one entry after TCRdb re-called the 5' RACE reads with MiXCR. Among about 580,000 distinct CDR3 sequences, around 17% were seen once, and the ten largest hold 17%. The chain carries TRBV4-1 and TRBJ2-2, with a weak D call TRBD2 (6 bases). The specimen was PBMCs, collected around 5 days after the first yellow fever vaccination. The source is a man aged 18 to 29 who received the YFV17D yellow fever vaccine. The CDR3 region has the DNA TGCGCCAGCAGCCAAGAAGCGGGGAACACCGGGGAGCTGTTTTTT. Translation gives CASSQEAGNTGELFF.